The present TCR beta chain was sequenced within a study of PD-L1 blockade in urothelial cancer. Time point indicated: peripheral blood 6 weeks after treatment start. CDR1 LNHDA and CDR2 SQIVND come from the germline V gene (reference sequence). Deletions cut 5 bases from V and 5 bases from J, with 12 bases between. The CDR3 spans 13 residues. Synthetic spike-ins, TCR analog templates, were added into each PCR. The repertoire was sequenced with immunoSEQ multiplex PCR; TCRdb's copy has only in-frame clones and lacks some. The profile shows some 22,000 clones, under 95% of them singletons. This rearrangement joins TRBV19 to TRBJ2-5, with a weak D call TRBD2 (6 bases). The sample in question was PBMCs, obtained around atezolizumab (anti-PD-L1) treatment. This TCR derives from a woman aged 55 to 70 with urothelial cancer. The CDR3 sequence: CASSQGLLETQYF. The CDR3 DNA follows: TGTGCCAGTAGTCAGGGACTCCTTGAGACCCAGTACTTC.